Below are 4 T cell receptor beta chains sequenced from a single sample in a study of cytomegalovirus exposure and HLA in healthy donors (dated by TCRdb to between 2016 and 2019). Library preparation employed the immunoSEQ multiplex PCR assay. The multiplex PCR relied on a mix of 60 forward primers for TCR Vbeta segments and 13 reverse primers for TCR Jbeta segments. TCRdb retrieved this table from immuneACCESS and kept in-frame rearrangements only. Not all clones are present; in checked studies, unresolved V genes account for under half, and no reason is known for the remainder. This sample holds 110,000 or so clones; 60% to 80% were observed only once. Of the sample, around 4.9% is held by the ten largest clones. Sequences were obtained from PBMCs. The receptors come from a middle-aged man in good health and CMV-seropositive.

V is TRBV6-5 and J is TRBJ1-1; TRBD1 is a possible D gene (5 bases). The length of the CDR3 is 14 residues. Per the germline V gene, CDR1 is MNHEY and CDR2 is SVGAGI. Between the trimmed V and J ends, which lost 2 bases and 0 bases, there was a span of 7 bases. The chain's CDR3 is CASSYGGMNTEAFF. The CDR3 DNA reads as TGTGCCAGCAGTTACGGGGGGATGAACACTGAAGCTTTCTTT.

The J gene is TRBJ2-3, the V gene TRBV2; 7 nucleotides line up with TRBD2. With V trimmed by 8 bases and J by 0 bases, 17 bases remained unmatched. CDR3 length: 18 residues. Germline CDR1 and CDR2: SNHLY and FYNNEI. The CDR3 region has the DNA TGTGCCAGCGCCCGAAAATTTATCCCTAGCGGTAGCACAGATACGCAGTATTTT. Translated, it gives CASARKFIPSGSTDTQYF.

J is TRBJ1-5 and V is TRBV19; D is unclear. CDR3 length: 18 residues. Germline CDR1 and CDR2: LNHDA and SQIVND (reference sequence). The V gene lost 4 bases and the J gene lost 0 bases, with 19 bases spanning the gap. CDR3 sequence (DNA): TGTGCCAGTAGTACGTCATCCTCTTCAGTGAATAGCAATCAGCCCCAGCATTTT. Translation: CASSTSSSSVNSNQPQHF. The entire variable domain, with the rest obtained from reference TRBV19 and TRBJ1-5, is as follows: DGGITQSPKYLFRKEGQNVTLSCEQNLNHDAMYWYRQDPGQGLRLIYYSQIVNDFQKGDIAEGYSVSREKKESFPLTVTSAQKNPTAFYLCASSTSSSSVNSNQPQHFGDGTRLSIL.

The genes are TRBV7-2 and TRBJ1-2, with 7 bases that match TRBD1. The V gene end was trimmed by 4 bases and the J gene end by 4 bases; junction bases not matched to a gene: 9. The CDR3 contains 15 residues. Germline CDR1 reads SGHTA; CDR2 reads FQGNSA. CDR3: CASSSPQGKVYGYTF. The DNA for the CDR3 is TGTGCCAGCAGCTCGCCACAGGGGAAAGTCTATGGCTACACCTTC.